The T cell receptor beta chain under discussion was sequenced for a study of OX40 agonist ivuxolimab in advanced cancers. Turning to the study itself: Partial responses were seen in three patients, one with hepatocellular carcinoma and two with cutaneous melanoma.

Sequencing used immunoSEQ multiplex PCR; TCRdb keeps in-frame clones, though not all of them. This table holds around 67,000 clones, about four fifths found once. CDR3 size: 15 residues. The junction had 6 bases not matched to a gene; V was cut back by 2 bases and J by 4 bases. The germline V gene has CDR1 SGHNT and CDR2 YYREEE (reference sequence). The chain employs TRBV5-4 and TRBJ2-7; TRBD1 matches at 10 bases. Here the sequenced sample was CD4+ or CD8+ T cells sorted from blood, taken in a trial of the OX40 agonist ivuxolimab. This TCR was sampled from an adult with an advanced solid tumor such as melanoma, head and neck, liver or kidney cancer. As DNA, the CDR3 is TGTGCCAGCAGCTTAAGCGGGACAGGGGTATACGAGCAGTACTTC. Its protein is CASSLSGTGVYEQYF.